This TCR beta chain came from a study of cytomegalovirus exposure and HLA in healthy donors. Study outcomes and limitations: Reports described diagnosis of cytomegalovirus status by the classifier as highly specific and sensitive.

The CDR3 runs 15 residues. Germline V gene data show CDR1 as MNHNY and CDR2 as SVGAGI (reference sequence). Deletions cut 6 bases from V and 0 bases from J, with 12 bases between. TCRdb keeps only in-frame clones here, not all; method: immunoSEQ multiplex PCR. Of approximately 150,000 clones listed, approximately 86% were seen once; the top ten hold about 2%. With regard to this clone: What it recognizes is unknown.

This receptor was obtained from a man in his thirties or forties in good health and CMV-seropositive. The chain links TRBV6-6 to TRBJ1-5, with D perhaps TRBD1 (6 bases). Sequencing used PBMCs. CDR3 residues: CASRRTVYSNQPQHF. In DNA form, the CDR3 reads TGTGCCAGCAGGAGGACAGTCTATAGCAATCAGCCCCAGCATTTT.